This T cell receptor beta chain came from a study of T cells in Graves' hyperthyroidism and ophthalmopathy. Study conclusions and caveats: Patients with ophthalmopathy were separated from those with stable hyperthyroidism by a 13 V-J model.

Using RNA transcripts as the source, TCR beta CDR3 regions were amplified. HTBI primers were used for first-round RT-PCR of the TCR CDR3. One entry per CDR3 protein results from TCRdb running MiXCR on the multiplex PCR reads. The sample includes 350,000 to 400,000 distinct CDR3 sequences, 14% to 15% of them seen just once. This clonotype was observed many times. Its specificity is unknown. The CDR3 spans 15 residues. Germline values: CDR1 MDHEN, CDR2 SYDVKM. V was clipped by 4 bases and J by 4 bases; unmatched bases: 7. The sample was blood. The V gene is TRBV28, the J gene TRBJ2-5, with 9 positions matching TRBD1. This sequence was found in a woman aged 25 to 39 with Graves' hyperthyroidism. The CDR3 here is CASSSNRGRVETQYF. The CDR3 DNA reads TGTGCCAGCAGTTCGAACAGGGGGCGCGTAGAGACCCAGTACTTC.